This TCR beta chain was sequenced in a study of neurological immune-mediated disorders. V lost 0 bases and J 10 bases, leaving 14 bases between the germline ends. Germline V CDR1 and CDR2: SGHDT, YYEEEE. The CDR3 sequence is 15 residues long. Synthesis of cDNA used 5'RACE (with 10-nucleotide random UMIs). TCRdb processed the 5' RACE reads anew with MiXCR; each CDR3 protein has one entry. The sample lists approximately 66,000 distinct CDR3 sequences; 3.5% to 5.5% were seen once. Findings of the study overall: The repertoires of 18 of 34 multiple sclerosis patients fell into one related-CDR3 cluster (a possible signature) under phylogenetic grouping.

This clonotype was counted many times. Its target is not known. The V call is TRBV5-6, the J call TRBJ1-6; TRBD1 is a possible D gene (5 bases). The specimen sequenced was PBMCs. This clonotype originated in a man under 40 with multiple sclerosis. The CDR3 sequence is CASSLESGGYSPLHF. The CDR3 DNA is TGTGCCAGCAGCTTGGAATCCGGGGGATACTCACCCCTCCACTTT.